The TCR beta chain described here comes from a study of CD8 T cells in ankylosing spondylitis. V was clipped by 5 bases and J by 1 base, with 19 bases between them. CDR1 is SEHNR, CDR2 FQNEAQ, per germline (reference sequence). This CDR3 has 17 residues. Study-wide results and caveats: Disease-linked clones were CD8+ and relatively rare in peripheral blood.

Only a few counts were recorded for this clonotype. What it binds is not known. Quantitative 5'-RACE with molecular barcodes was used to make the TCR beta libraries. TCRdb analysed the 5' RACE reads with MiXCR anew, one entry per CDR3 protein. The sample consists of around 140,000 distinct CDR3 sequences, roughly an eighth of them appearing once. The clonotype originates from a female donor with ankylosing spondylitis or in good health (not recorded which). The sequenced material came from blood, either unsorted or a sorted T cell fraction (not recorded which). This chain connects TRBV7-9 to TRBJ2-3; D may match TRBD1 or TRBD2 (5 bases each). The CDR3 DNA sequence: TGTGCCAGCAGCAGTTCAGACAGACCGCGGGGCACAGATACGCAGTATTTT. Translated: CASSSSDRPRGTDTQYF.